The 25 T cell receptor beta chains given below trace back to one sample, sequenced in a study of long-term antiretroviral therapy in people with HIV. Researchers ran immunoSEQ v3.0 at survey level. TCRdb's table, derived via immunoSEQ multiplex PCR, lists solely in-frame clones and lacks some. The sample lists 30,000 to 40,000 clones, about 82% occurring once. Sequences were derived from unsorted PBMCs, sampled approximately 3.5 years after starting antiretroviral therapy. All receptors derive from a young man with HIV.

The V call is TRBV9, the J call TRBJ2-5; no firm D call. The CDR3 totals 15 residues. Trimming took off 0 bases at V and 1 base at J, with 10 bases between the two ends. Germline V gives CDR1 SGDLS, CDR2 YYNGEE. CDR3 sequence (DNA): TGTGCCAGCAGCGTAGAGGGAACTCCCCAAGAGACCCAGTACTTC. Its translation: CASSVEGTPQETQYF.

The table lists this clone with a few counts. One junction end does not reproduce the germline sequence, and a read error may be involved. The chain is built from TRBV2 and TRBJ1-3; D gene uncertain. Germline V CDR1 and CDR2: SNHLY, FYNNEI. The CDR3 is 11 residues long. The CDR3 sequence: CASSLNSVMHF. The CDR3 coding sequence is TGTGCCAGCAGCCTAAACTCGGTTATGCATTTT.

The rearrangement links TRBV27 to TRBJ2-1, with 10 bases fitting TRBD1. V gave up 9 bases and J gave up 6 bases; unmatched junction bases: 5. Germline V CDR1 and CDR2: MNHEY, SMNVEV (reference sequence). CDR3 length: 13 amino acids. The CDR3 sequence is CASRQGAPNEQFF. The CDR3, as DNA: TGTGCCAGTCGACAGGGGGCCCCCAATGAGCAGTTCTTC.

The rearrangement links TRBV27 to TRBJ2-3; 8 positions match TRBD1. Germline V CDR1 and CDR2: MNHEY, SMNVEV (reference sequence). Unmatched junction bases numbered 13, after V lost 2 bases and J lost 6 bases. This CDR3 contains 17 residues. CDR3 DNA sequence: TGTGCCAGCAGTTTAGTGGCCAGGGGGCCGCGGAGGGATACGCAGTATTTT. It translates to CASSLVARGPRRDTQYF.

CDR3 residues: CASRAVSRYEQYF. CDR3 nucleotide sequence: TGCGCCAGCCGCGCCGTCTCCCGGTACGAGCAGTACTTC. This chain joins TRBV5-1 and TRBJ2-7; unclear D gene. Germline V gene sequence: CDR1 SGHRS, CDR2 YFSETQ. V shed 7 bases and J shed 4 bases, with 15 bases lying between them. CDR3 length equals 13 residues.

The chain joins TRBV6-4 to TRBJ1-1; 7 positions match TRBD1. The CDR3 extends over 14 amino acids. Unmatched junction bases numbered 5, after V lost 2 bases and J lost 5 bases. Germline V lookup: CDR1 MRHNA, CDR2 SNTAGT. The CDR3 spells CASSDGQGVTEAFF. CDR3 nucleotide sequence: TGTGCCAGCAGTGACGGTCAGGGGGTAACTGAAGCTTTCTTT.

This chain links TRBV5-6 with TRBJ1-1, with 8 nucleotides matching TRBD1. Trimming removed 2 bases from V and 4 bases from J; junction bases left unmatched: 1. The germline CDR1 and CDR2 sequences are SGHDT and YYEEEE. CDR3 length equals 13 residues. The CDR3 nucleotides read TGTGCCAGCAGCTTTCAGGGGGCCACTGAAGCTTTCTTT. This gives the protein CASSFQGATEAFF.

This clone appeared a single time. CDR3 amino acids: CAISPMTGTDTQYF. The DNA for the CDR3 is TGTGCCATCAGTCCGATGACAGGCACAGATACGCAGTATTTT. The J gene is TRBJ2-3, the V gene TRBV10-3, with D possibly TRBD1 on 5 matching bases. With 5 bases removed from V and 1 base from J, the gap between germline ends came to 10 bases. There are 14 residues in the CDR3. Germline CDR1 is ENHRY and CDR2 is SYGVKD.

The CDR3 DNA reads TGTGCCAGCACCACGAATCCGGGACTTCCGAACACCGGGGAGCTGTTTTTT. It translates to CASTTNPGLPNTGELFF. V gene TRBV9 combines with J gene TRBJ2-2; TRBD2 might be the D (6 bases). V dropped 6 bases and J dropped 0 bases, with 18 bases sitting between them. CDR1 and CDR2 (germline): SGDLS, YYNGEE. This CDR3 contains 17 residues.

The V gene is TRBV7-9, the J gene TRBJ1-2; D remains unclear. CDR3 length equals 12 residues. V was shortened by 1 base and J by 6 bases, with 6 bases between the two germline ends. Per germline, CDR1 SEHNR and CDR2 FQNEAQ (reference sequence). CDR3 protein: CASSLGPNGYTF. Here the CDR3 DNA reads TGTGCCAGCAGCTTAGGTCCCAATGGCTACACCTTC.

This rearrangement joins TRBV6-6 to TRBJ1-2; D remains ambiguous. The germline V gene encodes CDR1 MNHNY and CDR2 SVGAGI (reference sequence). The CDR3 covers 11 residues. Trimming left V 6 bases short and J 4 bases short, with 6 bases between. Here the CDR3 reads CASRTLYGYTF. The CDR3 DNA reads as TGTGCCAGCAGGACCCTCTATGGCTACACCTTC.

This clone has only one observation. This rearrangement joins TRBV9 to TRBJ2-7; a weak D match, TRBD1 (6 bases). The germline V and J ends were trimmed by 3 bases and 3 bases, with 13 bases remaining between them. Germline V lookup: CDR1 SGDLS, CDR2 YYNGEE. The CDR3 runs 14 residues. The CDR3 DNA reads TGTGCCAGCAGCGGACCAGGGGCTGACTACGAGCAGTACTTC. Protein: CASSGPGADYEQYF.

The rearrangement uses TRBV7-9 and TRBJ2-7, with D possibly matching TRBD1 (6 bases). The ends were cut back, 6 bases at V and 1 base at J, with 13 bases in the middle. Germline assignment: CDR1 SEHNR and CDR2 FQNEAQ (reference sequence). The CDR3 loop spans 14 amino acids. The CDR3 here is CASSSLTGSYEQYF. As DNA, the CDR3 is TGTGCCAGCAGTTCTCTAACAGGGTCCTACGAGCAGTACTTC. Variable domain in full (rest from reference TRBV7-9 and TRBJ2-7): DTGVSQNPRHKITKRGQNVTFRCDPISEHNRLYWYRQTLGQGPEFLTYFQNEAQLEKSRLLSDRFSAERPKGSFSTLEIQRTEQGDSAMYLCASSSLTGSYEQYFGPGTRLTVT.

V gene TRBV5-6 combines with J gene TRBJ1-1; perhaps TRBD1 as D (5 bases). Between the trimmed V and J ends, which lost 2 bases and 2 bases, there was a span of 10 bases. CDR3 length: 14 residues. CDR1 and CDR2 (germline): SGHDT, YYEEEE. The CDR3 spells CASSLGTDNTEAFF. CDR3 in DNA: TGTGCCAGCAGCTTAGGGACTGACAACACTGAAGCTTTCTTT.

V is TRBV11-3 and J is TRBJ2-6, with D perhaps TRBD2 (5 bases). The CDR3 has 16 amino acids. The V gene's germline CDR1 is SGHNT and CDR2 YENEEA. Trimming shortened V by 3 bases and J by 0 bases, and 9 bases separated the two germline ends. The DNA of the CDR3 is TGTGCCAGCAGCTTCTCGGGGATCTCTGGGGCCAACGTCCTGACTTTC. It yields the protein CASSFSGISGANVLTF.

The V and J genes are TRBV5-1 and TRBJ2-7; D gene ambiguous. The V gene lost 1 base and the J gene lost 2 bases, with 19 bases spanning the gap. This CDR3 has 17 amino acids. CDR1 and CDR2 (germline): SGHRS, YFSETQ. The CDR3: CASSLPKSPGEAYEQYF. Written as DNA, the CDR3 is TGCGCCAGCAGCTTGCCGAAGTCGCCTGGGGAAGCCTACGAGCAGTACTTC.

The chain has TRBV7-2 and TRBJ2-1; 11 nucleotides align to TRBD2. V was pared by 7 bases and J by 5 bases, with 16 bases of the junction left unmatched. Germline lookup yields CDR1 SGHTA and CDR2 FQGNSA. This CDR3 has 18 amino acids. The CDR3 DNA sequence: TGTGCCAGCATCCTCCTCCCATACCTAGCGGGAGGTGACAATGAGCAGTTCTTC. Translated, it gives CASILLPYLAGGDNEQFF.

This rearrangement joins TRBV28 to TRBJ1-2; D not certain. V lost 1 base, J lost 2 bases, and 11 bases lay in between. Germline V gene sequence: CDR1 MDHEN, CDR2 SYDVKM. CDR3 length: 15 amino acids. This CDR3 is CASSLFSRQNYGYTF. As DNA, the CDR3 is TGTGCCAGCAGTTTATTCAGCAGGCAGAACTATGGCTACACCTTC.

This chain uses TRBV5-6 with TRBJ2-2, with 14 bases lining up with TRBD2. Germline loops: CDR1 SGHDT, CDR2 YYEEEE. With V trimmed by 3 bases and J by 7 bases, 5 bases remained unmatched. The CDR3 totals 16 residues. CDR3 amino acids: CASSSWTSGRNGELFF. The CDR3 DNA is TGTGCCAGCAGCTCATGGACTAGCGGGAGGAACGGGGAGCTGTTTTTT.

The CDR3 sequence is CATSRDLGSGEFRYF. In DNA, the CDR3 is TGTGCCACCAGCAGAGATCTGGGTAGCGGGGAATTTCGGTACTTC. The chain has TRBV15 and TRBJ2-4; 8 bases line up with TRBD2. V shed 0 bases, J shed 15 bases, and the junction held 13 bases outside the gene matches. Looked up from germline, CDR1 is LNHNV and CDR2 is YYDKDF (reference sequence). The CDR3 is 15 residues long. The whole variable domain, filled in from reference TRBV15 and TRBJ2-4, reads DAMVIQNPRYQVTQFGKPVTLSCSQTLNHNVMYWYQQKSSQAPKLLFHYYDKDFNNEADTPDNFQSRRPNTSFCFLDIRSPGLGDTAMYLCATSRDLGSGEFRYFGAGTRLSVL.

In its sample, this clone was seen once. The V gene is TRBV11-2, the J gene TRBJ2-5, with TRBD1 as a possible D gene (7 bases). CDR1 is SGHAT, CDR2 FQNNGV, per germline. Trimming took off 1 base at V and 4 bases at J, with 19 bases between the two ends. The CDR3 length is 17 residues. The CDR3 region has the DNA TGTGCCAGCAGCTTAGCCCGGATCGGGCAGGGGGGAGAGACCCAGTACTTC. Residues: CASSLARIGQGGETQYF.

The rearrangement joins TRBV7-9 to TRBJ1-2; 7 bases align to TRBD1. CDR1 SEHNR and CDR2 FQNEAQ come from the germline V gene (reference sequence). This CDR3 has 14 amino acids. Unmatched junction bases numbered 4, after V lost 3 bases and J lost 3 bases. The DNA for the CDR3 is TGTGCCAGCAGCTTCTCCGGGACAGACTATGGCTACACCTTC. It translates to CASSFSGTDYGYTF.

The V and J genes are TRBV4-1 and TRBJ2-1; no firm D call. This CDR3 is 13 amino acids long. The V end lost 4 bases, the J end lost 6 bases, and 10 bases lay between the germline ends. The germline gives CDR1 MGHRA, CDR2 YSYEKL. CDR3 sequence (DNA): TGCGCCAGCAGCCTTGACGGTAGCAATGAGCAGTTCTTC. It encodes CASSLDGSNEQFF.

The J gene is TRBJ2-5, the V gene TRBV10-3; weak D call: TRBD2 (8 bases). The germline V gene encodes CDR1 ENHRY and CDR2 SYGVKD. Trimming pared 4 bases from V and 5 bases from J, leaving 23 bases between. The CDR3 contains 17 residues. CDR3 region: CAISGPGGDRKGETQYF. The DNA for the CDR3 is TGTGCCATCAGTGGCCCGGGAGGGGACAGAAAAGGCGAGACCCAGTACTTC.

DNA of the CDR3: TGTGCCAGCAGCTCAGATGGCGCGGGGACTAATGAAAAACTGTTTTTT. Amino acid sequence: CASSSDGAGTNEKLFF. V gene TRBV13 combines with J gene TRBJ1-4, with D hard to call. V dropped 4 bases and J dropped 2 bases, with 14 bases sitting between them. The CDR3 totals 16 residues. The germline CDR1 and CDR2 sequences are PRHDT and FYEKMQ (reference sequence).